Following are 10 T cell receptor beta chains from one sample sequenced in a study of shared clonotypes between healthy human individuals. TCRdb's table, derived via immunoSEQ multiplex PCR, lists solely in-frame clones and lacks some. This table holds 1,500,000 or so clones, approximately 97% found once. Material: naive CD4+ T cells sorted from blood. The subset is: CD45RA+ positively selected. Receptors originate from a man aged 25-40 years in good health.

The genes are TRBV9 and TRBJ1-3; D is unresolved. Trimming shortened V by 0 bases and J by 2 bases, and 15 bases separated the two germline ends. Germline values: CDR1 SGDLS, CDR2 YYNGEE. This CDR3 region has 17 residues. DNA of the CDR3: TGTGCCAGCAGCGTAGGACGATCCCGAGGAGCTGGAAACACCATATATTTT. Translating it yields CASSVGRSRGAGNTIYF.

The genes are TRBV5-1 and TRBJ2-2, with unresolved D. Germline assignment: CDR1 SGHRS and CDR2 YFSETQ. CDR3 size: 15 residues. V lost 2 bases, J lost 4 bases, and 12 bases lay in between. The DNA for the CDR3 is TGCGCCAGCAGCTTTCCAGAAACCTCCACCGGGGAGCTGTTTTTT. Translated: CASSFPETSTGELFF. Looking up the rest from reference TRBV5-1 and TRBJ2-2 gives the full variable domain: KAGVTQTPRYLIKTRGQQVTLSCSPISGHRSVSWYQQTPGQGLQFLFEYFSETQRNKGNFPGRFSGRQFSNSRSEMNVSTLELGDSALYLCASSFPETSTGELFFGEGSRLTVL.

V is TRBV18 and J is TRBJ1-5; D is ambiguous. CDR1 KGHSH and CDR2 LQKENI come from the germline V gene. The CDR3 runs to 15 residues. Trimming removed 2 bases from V and 5 bases from J, with 13 bases in between. In DNA form, the CDR3 reads TGTGCCAGCTCACCAAAAACGGGAGGCGATCAGCCCCAGCATTTT. It is translated as CASSPKTGGDQPQHF. Drawing the rest from reference TRBV18 and TRBJ1-5, the complete variable domain is NAGVMQNPRHLVRRRGQEARLRCSPMKGHSHVYWYRQLPEEGLKFMVYLQKENIIDESGMPKERFSAEFPKEGPSILRIQQVVRGDSAAYFCASSPKTGGDQPQHFGDGTRLSIL.

In this sample, this clone turned up once. The chain couples TRBV7-2 to TRBJ2-3; D ambiguous. The V gene's germline CDR1 is SGHTA and CDR2 FQGNSA. Trimming stripped 3 bases from V and 5 bases from J, with 6 bases between. CDR3 length equals 12 residues. The CDR3 DNA follows: TGTGCCAGCAGCTTGACCAGAGATACGCAGTATTTT. It is translated as CASSLTRDTQYF.

This clone was counted between two and nine times. One end of the junction fails to match germline, which may point to a read error. The V call is TRBV7-7, the J call TRBJ2-2; D not certain. The CDR3 length is 14 residues. Per germline, CDR1 SSHAT and CDR2 FNYEAQ (reference sequence). CDR3 in DNA: TGTGCTAGCAGCCCGGGCCTCACCGCCGGGGAGCTGTTTTTT. Its translation is CASSPGLTAGELFF.

This CDR3 reads CASSLAPGQGANEKLFF. Written as DNA, the CDR3 is TGTGCCAGCAGTTTGGCCCCCGGACAGGGGGCTAATGAAAAACTGTTTTTT. The rearrangement links TRBV28 to TRBJ1-4, with 10 bases that match TRBD1. After removal of 3 bases from V and 3 bases from J, the junction contained 7 bases not matched to a gene. Germline V gene sequence: CDR1 MDHEN, CDR2 SYDVKM. The CDR3 contains 17 residues.

The chain links TRBV11-2 to TRBJ1-4; possible D gene TRBD1, 5 bases. CDR1 SGHAT and CDR2 FQNNGV come from the germline V gene. The length of the CDR3 is 15 residues. Between the trimmed V and J ends, which lost 7 bases and 7 bases, there was a span of 19 bases. For the CDR3, the DNA is TGTGCCAGCACCCCTCATCGGGGGGAGGGTGAAAAACTGTTTTTT. Amino acids: CASTPHRGEGEKLFF.

This clone occurred a few times. The V call is TRBV28, the J call TRBJ1-5; D may be TRBD1 (6 bases). The germline gives CDR1 MDHEN, CDR2 SYDVKM. V dropped 6 bases and J dropped 4 bases, with 16 bases sitting between them. The CDR3 is made up of 15 amino acids. The CDR3 region has the DNA TGTGCCAGCAGGCTTATACAGGGTGAGAATCAGCCCCAGCATTTT. As protein: CASRLIQGENQPQHF. The variable domain in full, completed from reference TRBV28 and TRBJ1-5, reads DVKVTQSSRYLVKRTGEKVFLECVQDMDHENMFWYRQDPGLGLRLIYFSYDVKMKEKGDIPEGYSVSREKKERFSLILESASTNQTSMYLCASRLIQGENQPQHFGDGTRLSIL.

This sequence joins TRBV28 and TRBJ1-5, with D uncertain. The CDR3 length is 14 residues. The ends were cut back, 7 bases at V and 3 bases at J, with 13 bases in the middle. CDR1 is MDHEN, CDR2 SYDVKM, per germline. CDR3 sequence reads: CASNLWQDNQPQHF. CDR3 DNA: TGTGCCAGCAACCTCTGGCAGGACAATCAGCCCCAGCATTTT.

V is TRBV6-6 and J is TRBJ2-7; TRBD1 matches at 8 bases. With V trimmed by 5 bases and J by 7 bases, 4 bases remained unmatched. The CDR3 has 12 amino acids. Germline-derived CDR1 and CDR2 are MNHNY and SVGAGI (reference sequence). CDR3 region: CASSPGGGEQYF. The CDR3 bases are TGTGCCAGCAGTCCAGGGGGCGGTGAGCAGTACTTC.